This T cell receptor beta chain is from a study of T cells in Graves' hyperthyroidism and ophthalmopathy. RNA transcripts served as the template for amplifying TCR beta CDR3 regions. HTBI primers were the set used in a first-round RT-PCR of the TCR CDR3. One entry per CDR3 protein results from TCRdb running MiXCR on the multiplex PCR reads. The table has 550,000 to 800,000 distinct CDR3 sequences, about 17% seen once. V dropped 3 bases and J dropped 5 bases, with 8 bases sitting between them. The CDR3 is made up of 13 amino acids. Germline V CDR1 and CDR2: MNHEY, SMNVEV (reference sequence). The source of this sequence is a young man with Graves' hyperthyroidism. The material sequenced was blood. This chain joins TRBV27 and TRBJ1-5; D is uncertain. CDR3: CASSFSYYQPQHF. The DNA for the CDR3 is TGTGCCAGCAGTTTTTCGTACTATCAGCCCCAGCATTTT.